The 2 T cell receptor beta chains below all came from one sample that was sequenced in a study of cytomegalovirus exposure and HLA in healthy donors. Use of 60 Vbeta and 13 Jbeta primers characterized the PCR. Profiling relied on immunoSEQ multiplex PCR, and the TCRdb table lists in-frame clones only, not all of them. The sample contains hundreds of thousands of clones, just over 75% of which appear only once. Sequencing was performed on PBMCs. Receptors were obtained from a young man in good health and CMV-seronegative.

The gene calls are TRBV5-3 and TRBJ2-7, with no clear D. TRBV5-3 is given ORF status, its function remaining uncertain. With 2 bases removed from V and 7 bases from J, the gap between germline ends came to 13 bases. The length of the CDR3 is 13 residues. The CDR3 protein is CARSLVEFEEQYF. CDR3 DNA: TGTGCCAGAAGCTTAGTGGAGTTCGAGGAGCAGTACTTC.

CDR3: CASSQVAGGGNEQFF. The DNA of the CDR3 is TGCGCCAGCAGCCAAGTAGCTGGGGGGGGTAATGAGCAGTTCTTC. V is TRBV4-1 and J is TRBJ2-1; 7 bases match TRBD2. The CDR3 contains 15 residues. Germline CDR1 is MGHRA and CDR2 is YSYEKL. With 1 base clipped from V and 7 bases from J, the junction kept 7 bases outside the gene matches.